The 15 T cell receptor beta chains below come from one sample, sequenced in a study of blood T cell repertoires in COVID-19. Generated by immunoSEQ multiplex PCR, the TCRdb table keeps only in-frame clones and is missing some. The sample has hundreds of thousands of clones, approximately 90% seen once. The specimen was peripheral blood. The receptors here all came from a woman aged 45-60 years with COVID-19, enrolled during active disease.

The chain is built from TRBV7-9 and TRBJ1-1, with D unclear. Trimming cost V 0 bases and J 0 bases, with 17 bases left between them. In germline, CDR1 is SEHNR, CDR2 FQNEAQ (reference sequence). The CDR3 spans 18 residues. Written as DNA, the CDR3 is TGTGCCAGCAGCTTAGCGCAGTTTGGGGAGGAAATGAACACTGAAGCTTTCTTT. It specifies CASSLAQFGEEMNTEAFF.

V and J are TRBV19 and TRBJ1-5; D is unresolved. Trimming removed 0 bases at V and 4 bases at J, with 4 bases between. Germline CDR1 and CDR2: LNHDA and SQIVND (reference sequence). The CDR3 is 13 amino acids. CDR3 coding DNA: TGTGCCAGTAGTATAGATATGAATCAGCCCCAGCATTTT. Protein: CASSIDMNQPQHF.

This chain joins TRBV7-2 and TRBJ1-1; no clear D gene. The CDR3 has 14 residues. The germline V gene has CDR1 SGHTA and CDR2 FQGNSA. Trimming removed 0 bases from V and 0 bases from J, with 5 bases in between. DNA of the CDR3: TGTGCCAGCAGCTTAGCGGGCATGAACACTGAAGCTTTCTTT. It is translated as CASSLAGMNTEAFF.

Here the CDR3 reads CASSQEFGRGTYYTEAFF. Here the CDR3 DNA reads TGTGCCAGCAGCCAAGAATTCGGGAGGGGGACATACTACACTGAAGCTTTCTTT. The V gene is TRBV14, the J gene TRBJ1-1; maybe TRBD1 (6 bases). CDR3 length: 18 residues. From germline, CDR1 is SGHDN and CDR2 FVKESK. The germline V and J ends were trimmed by 0 bases and 3 bases, with 20 bases remaining between them.

The chain employs TRBV5-1 and TRBJ1-2; D unresolved. Trimming left V 4 bases short and J 7 bases short, with 14 bases between. The CDR3 contains 13 residues. Germline CDR1 SGHRS, CDR2 YFSETQ. CDR3 nucleotides: TGCGCCAGCAGCCTAACCCCAGAGGGTGGCTACACCTTC. Its protein product is CASSLTPEGGYTF.

The rearrangement uses TRBV5-6 and TRBJ1-5; unclear D gene. Deletions cut 0 bases from V and 7 bases from J, with 5 bases between. This CDR3 comprises 12 residues. CDR1 is SGHDT and CDR2 is YYEEEE in the germline V gene. CDR3 sequence: CASSLGRQPQHF. The DNA of the CDR3 is TGTGCCAGCAGCTTGGGGAGACAGCCCCAGCATTTT.

This clone was seen more than once but under ten times. The rearrangement joins TRBV6-1 to TRBJ2-3; no firm D call. The V gene's germline CDR1 is MNHNS and CDR2 SASEGT. CDR3 length: 12 amino acids. V was trimmed by 3 bases and J by 4 bases, leaving 5 bases between them. Here the CDR3 DNA reads TGTGCCAGCAGTGACGAGCCAGATACGCAGTATTTT. This sequence encodes CASSDEPDTQYF.

J is TRBJ1-2 and V is TRBV3-1 (or the pseudogene TRBV3-2), with 7 bases that match TRBD1. Germline CDR1 is LGHDT and CDR2 is YNNKEL (reference sequence). The J segment lost 7 bases and the V segment lost 3 bases, leaving 2 bases of the junction unmatched. The CDR3 spans 12 residues. CDR3 sequence (DNA): TGTGCCAGCAGCCACAACAGGGGTGGCTACACCTTC. Encoded protein: CASSHNRGGYTF.

This rearrangement joins TRBV27 to TRBJ1-2, with 9 bases that match TRBD1. CDR1 is MNHEY, CDR2 SMNVEV, per germline (reference sequence). V shed 6 bases, J shed 5 bases, and the junction held 7 bases outside the gene matches. This CDR3 is built from 14 residues. This CDR3 is CASSLIDRGYGYTF. CDR3 coding DNA: TGTGCCAGCAGCCTTATTGACAGGGGGTATGGCTACACCTTC.

The chain couples TRBV30 to TRBJ2-2; no reliable D call. CDR1 is GTSNPN, CDR2 SVGIG, per germline (reference sequence). This CDR3 comprises 13 residues. Trimming removed 7 bases at V and 1 base at J, with 10 bases between. The CDR3 DNA reads TGTGCCTTCCTGCAGTTGAACACCGGGGAGCTGTTTTTT. Residues: CAFLQLNTGELFF.

The chain is built from TRBV5-8 and TRBJ1-2; D unresolved. Germline values: CDR1 SGHTS, CDR2 YDEGEE. Trimming pared 1 base from V and 7 bases from J, leaving 23 bases between. This CDR3 is built from 17 residues. For the CDR3, the DNA is TGTGCCAGCAGCTTGCGACGGGAGACCCTCCGTCCAGGTGGCTACACCTTC. This encodes CASSLRRETLRPGGYTF.

The chain employs TRBV5-5 and TRBJ2-1; D might be TRBD2 (6 bases). CDR1 is SGHKS and CDR2 is YYEKEE in the germline V gene (reference sequence). CDR3 size: 16 residues. The germline V and J ends were trimmed by 4 bases and 6 bases, with 20 bases remaining between them. CDR3 sequence (DNA): TGTGCCAGCAGCCCTTTGGGTCCGGGAGTGGCCAATGAGCAGTTCTTC. Amino acid sequence: CASSPLGPGVANEQFF. Filled out from reference TRBV5-5 and TRBJ2-1, the complete variable domain reads DAGVTQSPTHLIKTRGQQVTLRCSPISGHKSVSWYQQVLGQGPQFIFQYYEKEERGRGNFPDRFSARQFPNYSSELNVNALLLGDSALYLCASSPLGPGVANEQFFGPGTRLTVL.

Note on this clone: Other DNA sequences from this sample encode an identical CDR3 as well. This chain uses TRBV5-1 with TRBJ1-4, with a tentative D call TRBD1 (5 bases). Trimming cost V 4 bases and J 0 bases, with 10 bases left between them. CDR3 length: 15 residues. Germline lookup yields CDR1 SGHRS and CDR2 YFSETQ. CDR3 sequence: CASSVTGATNEKLFF. In DNA, the CDR3 is TGCGCCAGCAGCGTCACGGGGGCAACTAATGAAAAACTGTTTTTT. The full variable domain, its missing parts supplied by reference TRBV5-1 and TRBJ1-4, is KAGVTQTPRYLIKTRGQQVTLSCSPISGHRSVSWYQQTPGQGLQFLFEYFSETQRNKGNFPGRFSGRQFSNSRSEMNVSTLELGDSALYLCASSVTGATNEKLFFGSGTQLSVL.

The sample holds a few counts of this clone. V and J are TRBV10-1 and TRBJ1-6, with a weak D call TRBD1 (5 bases). The germline gives CDR1 WNHNN, CDR2 SYGVQD (reference sequence). The CDR3 totals 13 residues. Trimming cost V 6 bases and J 9 bases, with 12 bases left between them. The CDR3 bases are TGCGCCAGCAGGCGGGACCTCCTTTCACCCCTCCACTTT. Its translation: CASRRDLLSPLHF.

This sequence joins TRBV27 and TRBJ2-1, with TRBD2 matching over 7 bases. The CDR3 length is 15 residues. J was trimmed by 7 bases and V by 2 bases; bases with no gene match: 8. Germline loops: CDR1 MNHEY, CDR2 SMNVEV (reference sequence). The CDR3 bases are TGTGCCAGCAGTTTACCTCGGGGGGAAGGGAATGAGCAGTTCTTC. It codes for CASSLPRGEGNEQFF.